This paragraph reports one T cell receptor (beta chain). This sample was taken from a study of cytomegalovirus exposure and HLA in healthy donors. The CDR3 covers 10 residues. Trimming stripped 6 bases from V and 7 bases from J, with 10 bases between. Germline V gene lookup returns CDR1 SQVTM and CDR2 ANQGSEA. PCR used 60 Vbeta primers and 13 Jbeta primers. The assay was immunoSEQ multiplex PCR, and TCRdb's table has in-frame clones only and misses some. Among 99,000 or so clones, about 74% were seen once, and the ten largest hold over 15%. Input material: PBMCs. This receptor was taken from a man between 60 and 75 years old in good health and CMV-seropositive. This chain links TRBV29-1 with TRBJ2-7, with no clear D. The CDR3 is CSVREAEQYF. The CDR3 region has the DNA TGCAGCGTAAGAGAGGCAGAGCAGTACTTC.